Listed here is a single T cell receptor (beta chain). This specimen comes from a study of blood T cell repertoires in COVID-19. Some clones are missing from TCRdb's copy, which holds only in-frame ones; the method was immunoSEQ multiplex PCR. This table has under 400,000 clones, about 90% appearing once. The CDR3 sequence is 15 residues long. Germline loops: CDR1 MNHEY, CDR2 SMNVEV (reference sequence). The germline V and J ends were trimmed by 4 bases and 7 bases, with 14 bases remaining between them. The source of this sequence is a middle-aged man in a cohort exposed to, infected with or recovered from COVID-19 (not recorded which). The chain recombines TRBV27 with TRBJ1-6; D is ambiguous. Sequenced input: PBMCs or T cells enriched from blood (not recorded which). The CDR3 loop reads CASSWTERVNSPLHF. The CDR3 DNA reads TGTGCCAGCAGTTGGACCGAGCGGGTAAATTCACCCCTCCACTTT.